This T cell receptor (beta chain) was sequenced during a study of technical replicates of blood from several donors. CDR3 length: 12 amino acids. Deletions cut 2 bases from V and 4 bases from J, with 2 bases between. Per germline, CDR1 SGHVS and CDR2 FNYEAQ. Clones were sequenced by immunoSEQ multiplex PCR, and TCRdb holds only the in-frame ones, with some missing. The table records just over 95,000 clones, 90% to 97% of them present only once. The sample comprised T cells isolated from PBMCs. The V call is TRBV7-6, the J call TRBJ2-2; no reliable D call. This TCR came from a human donor in good health. The CDR3: CASSLRTGELFF. The CDR3 region has the DNA TGTGCCAGCAGCTTACGCACCGGGGAGCTGTTTTTT.